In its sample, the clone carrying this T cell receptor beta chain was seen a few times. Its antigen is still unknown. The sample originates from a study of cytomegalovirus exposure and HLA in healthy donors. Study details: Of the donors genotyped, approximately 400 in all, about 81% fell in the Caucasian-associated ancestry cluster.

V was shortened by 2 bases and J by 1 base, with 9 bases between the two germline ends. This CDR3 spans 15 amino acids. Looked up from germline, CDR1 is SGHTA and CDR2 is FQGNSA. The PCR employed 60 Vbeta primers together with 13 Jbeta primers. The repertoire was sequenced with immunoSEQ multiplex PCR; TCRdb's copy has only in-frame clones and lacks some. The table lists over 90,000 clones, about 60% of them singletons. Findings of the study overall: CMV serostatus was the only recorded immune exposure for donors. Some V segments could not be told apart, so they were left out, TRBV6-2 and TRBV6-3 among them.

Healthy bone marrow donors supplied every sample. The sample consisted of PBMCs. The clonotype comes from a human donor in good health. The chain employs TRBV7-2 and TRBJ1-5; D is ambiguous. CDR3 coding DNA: TGTGCCAGCAGCTTATTTGAAAGCAGCAATCAGCCCCAGCATTTT. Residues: CASSLFESSNQPQHF.